This TCR beta chain was documented in a study of cytomegalovirus exposure and HLA in healthy donors (dated by TCRdb to about 2017). Regarding the study in general: An earlier analysis of a few hundred of the donors reported approximately 300 Gb of sequence data and roughly 120 million unique TCR beta sequences obtained from roughly 180 million T cells. High-throughput TCR immunosequencing, statistical association of individual TCRs with disease status, and machine learning were combined to predict cytomegalovirus infection status. Among about 390 genotyped donors of the cohort, an average of roughly 240,000 unique TCR beta nucleotide sequences were sequenced per donor, around 18% of them non-productive. Of the approximately 400 genotyped donors, around 81% fell in the genetic ancestry cluster associated with self-reported Caucasian donors. The number of donors typed differed by locus, with 629-630 for A, B, C, DRB1 and DQB1, roughly 520 for DQA1, some 570 for DPA1, and over 400 for DPB1. HLA typing covered class I and class II loci at four-digit resolution. All discovery cohort repertoires had been generated on a single sequencing platform. Several DR-DQ haplotypes were treated as single units for association and clustering because of strong linkage in the cohort. An early release that covered about 600 HLA-typed donors contained approximately 300 gigabases of sequencing data and 85 million to 100 million unique TCR sequences. The later analysis used no new phenotypic data to find candidate immune exposures, relying instead on TCR beta sequences and their occurrence across donors. The study aimed to test whether signatures of past pathogen exposure could be identified by cataloging public T cell receptors. A later analysis re-examined previously published TCR beta repertoires from 610 or so donors and added high-resolution HLA genotyping to investigate patterns of TCR occurrence. Genome-wide SNP genotypes for about 55% of the roughly 670 donors were used in a later genetic analysis, which treated that subset as a discovery cohort. An earlier analysis of several hundred of the donors applied high-throughput TCR beta sequencing to assess whether each TCR beta V gene segment acted as functional or pseudogenic. Donor age, sex, ethnicity and CMV serostatus were collected together with the repertoire data. A separate validation cohort of over 95 different subjects was used in addition to the roughly 670-subject first cohort. The study profiled the T cell repertoires of 550 to 700 subjects by immunosequencing and related them to cytomegalovirus serostatus.

Receptor libraries were prepared by the immunoSEQ multiplex PCR assay. For the multiplex PCR, a mixture combining 60 forward primers for TCR Vbeta segments and 13 reverse primers for TCR Jbeta segments was used. The CDR3 region of rearranged TCR beta genes was amplified from genomic DNA with a multiplex PCR assay. On the Illumina HiSeq System, the amplified TCR beta libraries were sequenced as 87-base-pair reads. The authors' pipeline ran thus. In a later analysis, tens of millions of unique TCR beta chains were counted across the approximately 640 repertoires, and roughly 9.9 million of these chains were shared by at least two donors. Raw reads were error-corrected and collapsed into unique sequences by a nearest-neighbor algorithm in which closely related sequences were merged to remove PCR and sequencing errors. CDR3 sequences were aligned to IMGT reference sequences to assign V, D and J gene segments. For a sequence to be retained, a match of at least six nucleotides was required to both a V gene segment and a J gene segment. Rearrangements were classified as productive when the CDR3 lacked stop codons and remained in frame with V and J, and all other rearrangements were classified as non-productive. CDR3 was defined by IMGT convention, running from the second conserved V-encoded cysteine to the conserved J-encoded phenylalanine. Sequences without an unambiguous match to a single V gene segment were excluded from the earlier analysis of over 500 of the donors. An earlier analysis of 550 to 650 of the donors classified V segments as functional when productive rearrangements were above 56.7% and as segregating when the standard deviation between donors was above 5%. A statistical classification framework was built to diagnose cytomegalovirus status from the catalog of TCR beta chain sequences. In a later analysis, TCR nucleotide sequences were compared against IMGT/GENE-DB human TR gene sequences so that V and J genes could be assigned. A later analysis assigned CDR3 sequences and most-parsimonious VDJ recombination scenarios with the TCRdist pipeline. A later analysis defined each TCR beta chain by its CDR3 amino acid sequence plus V-gene family, and excluded reads lacking a unique V-gene family. In a later analysis, 450 to 600 highly shared, low-generation-probability nucleotide sequences were removed to address suspected cross-contamination and a sequencing artifact. For each public chain, a later analysis derived a clonal expansion index from normalized ranks of inferred template counts within each repertoire. In a later analysis, generation probabilities were computed using a VDJ recombination model fitted to out-of-frame rearrangements, and the results were checked against IGoR. Hypergeometric tests were used in a later analysis to score TCR-TCR, TCR-HLA and TCR-CMV co-occurrence, with a repertoire-size bias correction applied to the TCR pairs. In a later analysis, false discovery rates were estimated by permuting HLA or CMV assignments 20 times. In a later analysis, co-occurring TCRs were grouped using DBSCAN, with TCRdist sequence similarity added in when clustering inside HLA-allele-positive subsets. Co-occurrence clustering excluded repertoires with fewer than 30,000 or more than 120,000 public chains, plus five with anomalous nucleotide sharing. TCRdb took over this immuneACCESS table, retaining in-frame rearrangements with V and J assigned. Such tables are incomplete; in checked studies, under half of the missing clones stem from an unresolved V gene, and the remainder is unexplained. That table furnishes V, J and clone size, whereas the DNA furnished D and trimming. The sample contains around 200,000 clones, over 65% of them found a single time. Over 2.5% of the sample belongs to the ten largest clones.

In total, fewer than 750 healthy bone marrow donors made up the cohort. At the time of sampling, all cohort members were nominally healthy, though unrecorded immune exposures were likely present. The donor was CMV seropositive and belonged to the group of around 300 seropositive cohort members. A peripheral blood sample was collected from each donor, and TCR beta sequencing was performed on peripheral blood mononuclear cells. The Qiagen DNeasy Blood Extraction Kit was used to extract genomic DNA from the blood cell samples. Of note for this clone: Its antigen is still unknown. The input lacks base qualities; no much larger clone sits a single base away.

On the study overall, not on this receptor specifically: While some public TCRs were present in many individuals, most TCR sequences turned up only very rarely across donors. In an earlier analysis of a few hundred of the donors, most TCR beta V segments were observed in productive rearrangements about 90% or about 30% of the time, broadly matching IMGT annotations. A few of the identified cytomegalovirus-associated TCR beta chains were confirmed in vitro to be specific for cytomegalovirus antigens. In both the original and validation cohorts, the classifier was reported to diagnose cytomegalovirus status with high specificity and sensitivity. Because counts were too low, about 15 rarely observed V segments, including chromosome 9 orphons, were left out of the earlier analysis of 500 to 750 of the donors. V-gene and J-gene trimming of TCR beta chains was associated with a missense DCLRE1C variant in a later genetic analysis, and the association was replicated in an independent cohort. Assigning TCR associations to individual alleles was difficult when HLA alleles, especially DR and DQ, strongly co-occurred. Immune exposure information for the cohort was limited to CMV serostatus. According to a later analysis, most CMV-associated TCR beta chains appeared to be HLA-restricted, and the HLA associations seemed to be driven largely by CMV exposure. Because HLA typing was missing for some donors at each locus, association tests included only the typed subset. The sequencing pipeline was judged likely to have produced a cluster of highly shared sequence variants as a technical artifact. A further reported finding was that TCR beta sequences accurately predicted the HLA-A and HLA-B alleles for most subjects in the first cohort. According to a later analysis, parvovirus B19, influenza, CMV and Epstein-Barr virus appeared linked to several top co-occurrence clusters. Roughly uniform sequencing depth across donors was assumed in presence/absence analyses, although this assumption may not hold. The cohort was sequenced for TCR beta chains only, and without alpha or paired-chain data the features that could be detected were limited. A later genetic analysis reported fewer N-insertions in productive TCRs among donors in an Asian-associated ancestry cluster than the roughly 650-donor mean. A total of some 180 TCR beta chains were listed by the study as associated with cytomegalovirus. At a false discovery rate of 0.05, a later analysis linked under 20,000 TCR beta sequences to specific HLA alleles. According to a later analysis, TCR association rates differed among HLA loci, with DRB1 alleles showing the most associated TCRs and HLA-C alleles showing the fewest. Linkage disequilibrium might explain the correlated functional status among segregating V segments, but an unknown experimental factor could not be ruled out. The authors suggested that the approach could potentially be extended to other disease states and immunological phenotypes. Compared with equally common non-associated chains, HLA-associated TCR beta chains in a later analysis were more clonally expanded and had lower generation probabilities.

What was sequenced was PBMCs. The TCR was taken from a woman aged 50 to 60 in good health and CMV-seropositive.

The bases are TGTGCCAGCAGTAGGGGGTCGGAAGAGACCCAGTACTTC. Translated, it reads CASSRGSEETQYF. Rearrangement joined TRBV7-2 to TRBJ2-5, and possibly TRBD1, on 6 matching bases. The CDR1 and CDR2 encoded by the germline V gene are SGHTA and FQGNSA. The CDR3, cysteine through phenylalanine, is 13 amino acids long. Only CDR3 DNA remains: 39 bases, in frame from the first base. V was cut back by 6 bases and J by 3 bases, leaving a gap of 11 bases between them.